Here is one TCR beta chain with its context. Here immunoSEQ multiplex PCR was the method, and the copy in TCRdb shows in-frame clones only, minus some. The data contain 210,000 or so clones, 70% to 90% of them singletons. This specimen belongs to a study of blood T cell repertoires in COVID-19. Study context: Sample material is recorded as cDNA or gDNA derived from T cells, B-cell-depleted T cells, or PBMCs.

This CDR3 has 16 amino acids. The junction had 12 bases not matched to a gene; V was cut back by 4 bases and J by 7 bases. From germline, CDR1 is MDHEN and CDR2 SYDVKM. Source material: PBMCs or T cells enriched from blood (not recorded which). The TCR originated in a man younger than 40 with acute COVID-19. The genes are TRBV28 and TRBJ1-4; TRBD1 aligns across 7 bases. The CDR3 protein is CASSSPSTGLREKLFF. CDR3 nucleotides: TGTGCCAGCAGTTCTCCTTCGACAGGGCTCCGTGAAAAACTGTTTTTT. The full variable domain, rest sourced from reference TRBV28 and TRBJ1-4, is DVKVTQSSRYLVKRTGEKVFLECVQDMDHENMFWYRQDPGLGLRLIYFSYDVKMKEKGDIPEGYSVSREKKERFSLILESASTNQTSMYLCASSSPSTGLREKLFFGSGTQLSVL.